These 20 T cell receptor beta chains share one sample of origin, sequenced in a study of PD-1 blockade in classical Hodgkin lymphoma. The time point here: cycle 4 day 1 (C4D1), after less than 7 weeks of nivolumab. Each patient relapsed following autologous stem cell transplantation, and prior brentuximab vedotin exposure differed. Data came from immunoSEQ multiplex PCR; TCRdb stores just in-frame clones and leaves some out. The sample includes 30,000 to 50,000 clones, around 80% of them seen just once. The sample was peripheral blood mononuclear cells (PBMCs), taken before the fourth cycle of nivolumab. These receptors were obtained from a human donor with classical Hodgkin lymphoma.

The chain couples TRBV7-9 to TRBJ2-7; D remains unclear. The germline V gene has CDR1 SEHNR and CDR2 FQNEAQ (reference sequence). This CDR3 has 12 residues. Trimming removed 5 bases from V and 2 bases from J, with 7 bases in between. CDR3: CASSPVTYEQYF. The DNA for the CDR3 is TGTGCCAGCAGCCCAGTTACCTACGAGCAGTACTTC.

This clone was detected once. Different DNA sequences within this sample yield the same CDR3. This chain connects TRBV5-1 to TRBJ1-2; 8 bases line up with TRBD1. V gave up 0 bases and J gave up 7 bases; unmatched junction bases: 5. Germline V lookup: CDR1 SGHRS, CDR2 YFSETQ. CDR3 length: 14 residues. The CDR3 DNA sequence: TGCGCCAGCAGCTTGGCCGGGACAGGAGGTGGCTACACCTTC. Amino acids: CASSLAGTGGGYTF. Based on the CDR3 plus reference TRBV5-1 and TRBJ1-2, the full variable domain is KAGVTQTPRYLIKTRGQQVTLSCSPISGHRSVSWYQQTPGQGLQFLFEYFSETQRNKGNFPGRFSGRQFSNSRSEMNVSTLELGDSALYLCASSLAGTGGGYTFGSGTRLTVV.

This clone has just one count. V gene TRBV6-1 combines with J gene TRBJ1-3, with D tentatively TRBD1 (6 bases). V lost 0 bases, J lost 4 bases, and 10 bases lay in between. Per the germline V gene, CDR1 is MNHNS and CDR2 is SASEGT. The CDR3 has 15 amino acids. CDR3 bases: TGTGCCAGCAGTGAAGCTTTGACAGGAGGAAACACCATATATTTT. This sequence encodes CASSEALTGGNTIYF.

The CDR3 is CATRHRETQYF. CDR3 bases: TGTGCCACCAGACATCGGGAGACCCAGTACTTC. The chain employs TRBV19 and TRBJ2-5; D unresolved. Germline V gene lookup returns CDR1 LNHDA and CDR2 SQIVND (reference sequence). The CDR3 runs to 11 residues. V shed 10 bases and J shed 5 bases, with 11 bases lying between them.

V gene TRBV9 combines with J gene TRBJ1-2, with no clear D. The CDR3 is 15 residues long. Trimming took 3 bases from V and 1 from J, leaving 13 bases between them. Germline V lookup: CDR1 SGDLS, CDR2 YYNGEE. The CDR3: CASSEHTRLNYGYTF. In DNA, the CDR3 is TGTGCCAGCAGCGAACACACGAGACTTAACTATGGCTACACCTTC.

This clone came up once. The chain combines TRBV7-6 with TRBJ2-7; D might be TRBD2 (5 bases). In germline, CDR1 is SGHVS, CDR2 FNYEAQ. The length of the CDR3 is 16 residues. Trimming took 1 base from V and 7 from J, leaving 20 bases between them. In DNA, the CDR3 is TGTGCCAGCAGCTTAGGCGAGGGTTGGGCGGTTAGGGAGCAGTACTTC. Its protein product is CASSLGEGWAVREQYF.

This chain connects TRBV4-2 to TRBJ2-3; 7 bases align to TRBD2. CDR1 is LGHNA and CDR2 is YNFKEQ in the germline V gene. This CDR3 contains 15 residues. V lost 0 bases to trimming and J lost 3 bases; unmatched junction nucleotides: 3. CDR3 region: CASSQELAFTDTQYF. In DNA form, the CDR3 reads TGTGCCAGCAGCCAAGAACTAGCGTTTACAGATACGCAGTATTTT.

The chain joins TRBV6-1 to TRBJ1-1, with 8 nucleotides matching TRBD1. The CDR3 length is 13 residues. V lost 7 bases and J lost 3; bases outside the gene matches: 4. Looked up from germline, CDR1 is MNHNS and CDR2 is SASEGT. The CDR3 spells CASIQGAYTEAFF. CDR3 DNA: TGTGCCAGCATCCAGGGGGCCTACACTGAAGCTTTCTTT.

The chain couples TRBV7-6 to TRBJ1-3; 8 nucleotides agree with TRBD1. V gave up 5 bases and J gave up 4 bases; unmatched junction bases: 7. CDR3 length equals 15 residues. The germline V gene has CDR1 SGHVS and CDR2 FNYEAQ. CDR3 loop: CASSPQGEFGNTIYF. CDR3 coding DNA: TGTGCCAGCAGCCCACAGGGGGAGTTCGGAAACACCATATATTTT.

The gene calls are TRBV2 and TRBJ2-7, with D unclear. V lost 4 bases and J lost 0, with 7 bases in between. The germline V gene encodes CDR1 SNHLY and CDR2 FYNNEI. CDR3 length equals 13 residues. CDR3 protein: CASSGLLSYEQYF. CDR3 nucleotide sequence: TGTGCCAGCAGTGGACTTCTCTCCTACGAGCAGTACTTC.

This clone was observed a single time. In DNA, the CDR3 is TGTGCCAGCAGCTTGACAGGGACCCACGAGCAGTACTTC. Its protein is CASSLTGTHEQYF. The chain combines TRBV5-6 with TRBJ2-7; TRBD1 is a possible D gene (6 bases). Germline V gene sequence: CDR1 SGHDT, CDR2 YYEEEE. Trimming took off 1 base at V and 5 bases at J, with 10 bases between the two ends. There are 13 residues in the CDR3.

This chain uses TRBV28 with TRBJ1-4; 8 bases align to TRBD1. This CDR3 region has 15 residues. The trim removed 1 base at V and 5 bases at J, leaving 3 bases unmatched. Germline CDR1 and CDR2: MDHEN and SYDVKM. The CDR3 region has the DNA TGTGCCAGCAGTTTATCAGGACAGGGCAATGAAAAACTGTTTTTT. Encoded protein: CASSLSGQGNEKLFF.

The J gene is TRBJ2-7, the V gene TRBV19, with 9 bases lining up with TRBD1. Germline trimming cut 9 bases from V and 3 bases from J; bases unmatched to any gene: 9. The CDR3 is 14 residues long. Germline CDR1 reads LNHDA; CDR2 reads SQIVND (reference sequence). The CDR3 protein is CASAQGTGIYEQYF. CDR3 DNA: TGTGCCAGCGCACAGGGGACAGGGATCTACGAGCAGTACTTC. The full variable domain, rest sourced from reference TRBV19 and TRBJ2-7, is DGGITQSPKYLFRKEGQNVTLSCEQNLNHDAMYWYRQDPGQGLRLIYYSQIVNDFQKGDIAEGYSVSREKKESFPLTVTSAQKNPTAFYLCASAQGTGIYEQYFGPGTRLTVT.

The sample holds a few counts of this clone. J is TRBJ2-7 and V is TRBV7-2; TRBD1 is a possible D gene (6 bases). Germline CDR1 and CDR2: SGHTA and FQGNSA. V was cut by 6 bases and J by 2 bases, with 14 bases left in between. This CDR3 has 14 amino acids. CDR3 DNA sequence: TGTGCCAGCAGACTAATCAGGGGAACCTACGAGCAGTACTTC. It encodes CASRLIRGTYEQYF.

The chain couples TRBV20-1 to TRBJ2-5, with D perhaps assigned TRBD1 or TRBD2 (5 bases each). Germline-derived CDR1 and CDR2 are DFQATT and SNEGSKA (reference sequence). The CDR3 covers 11 residues. V gave up 1 base and J gave up 5 bases, with 5 bases separating them. CDR3 sequence reads: CSARGGETQYF. The CDR3 bases are TGCAGTGCTAGAGGGGGGGAGACCCAGTACTTC.

This clone was seen a single time. CDR3 in amino acids: CATSRGWAAGGSYGYTF. The CDR3 DNA reads TGTGCCACCAGCAGAGGCTGGGCGGCAGGGGGCAGCTATGGCTACACCTTC. J is TRBJ1-2 and V is TRBV15; 8 bases match TRBD1. CDR1 is LNHNV, CDR2 YYDKDF, per germline (reference sequence). This CDR3 spans 17 amino acids. The V gene end was trimmed by 1 base and the J gene end by 4 bases; junction bases not matched to a gene: 11.

The chain is built from TRBV10-3 and TRBJ2-2, with TRBD2 matching over 13 bases. This CDR3 region has 18 residues. J lost 0 bases, V lost 2 bases, and 3 bases had no gene match. CDR1 and CDR2 (germline): ENHRY, SYGVKD. The CDR3 loop reads CAISERGLAGANTGELFF. The CDR3 nucleotides read TGTGCCATCAGTGAGCGTGGACTAGCGGGGGCGAACACCGGGGAGCTGTTTTTT.

This chain links TRBV5-1 with TRBJ1-2; D is undetermined. V lost 0 bases and J lost 4, with 25 bases in between. Germline CDR1 and CDR2: SGHRS and YFSETQ. The CDR3 length is 19 residues. In DNA, the CDR3 is TGCGCCAGCAGCTTGGGCGGGGTAGCAGGTCTGACAAACCCCTATGGCTACACCTTC. Its translation is CASSLGGVAGLTNPYGYTF. The full variable domain, its missing parts supplied by reference TRBV5-1 and TRBJ1-2, is KAGVTQTPRYLIKTRGQQVTLSCSPISGHRSVSWYQQTPGQGLQFLFEYFSETQRNKGNFPGRFSGRQFSNSRSEMNVSTLELGDSALYLCASSLGGVAGLTNPYGYTFGSGTRLTVV.

The J gene is TRBJ2-7, the V gene TRBV2, with D uncertain. The germline gives CDR1 SNHLY, CDR2 FYNNEI. With 6 bases removed from V and 7 bases from J, the gap between germline ends came to 16 bases. CDR3 length equals 13 residues. CDR3 sequence: CASSRAPFMEQYF. The DNA of the CDR3 is TGTGCCAGCAGCCGGGCCCCCTTTATGGAGCAGTACTTC. The full variable domain, in which reference TRBV2 and TRBJ2-7 provide the parts outside the CDR3, is EPEVTQTPSHQVTQMGQEVILRCVPISNHLYFYWYRQILGQKVEFLVSFYNNEISEKSEIFDDQFSVERPDGSNFTLKIRSTKLEDSAMYFCASSRAPFMEQYFGPGTRLTVT.

The rearrangement joins TRBV4-1 to TRBJ2-1; 7 bases agree with TRBD2. CDR3 length: 15 amino acids. V lost 3 bases, J lost 2 bases, and 4 bases stayed unmatched. Germline V gene data show CDR1 as MGHRA and CDR2 as YSYEKL. CDR3 residues: CASSHAGVPYNEQFF. The CDR3, as DNA: TGCGCCAGCAGCCACGCGGGGGTCCCCTACAATGAGCAGTTCTTC.